This T cell receptor (beta chain) is drawn from a study of CD8 T cells in Susac syndrome. Whole-study results and caveats: The relatively small number of individuals in the TCR sequencing and HLA analysis was acknowledged by the study.

CDR3 length equals 11 residues. The V gene lost 2 bases and the J gene lost 5 bases, with 4 bases spanning the gap. Germline V lookup: CDR1 SEHNR, CDR2 FQNEAQ (reference sequence). This clonotype was observed a single time. Its antigen remains unidentified. Sequencing of TCR beta was performed on blood CD8+ and CD4+ T cells. After extraction with the RNeasy kit, about 0.45 to 1 ug of the RNA was reverse transcribed using random hexamers. The authors amplified TCR beta CDR3 across 54 Vbeta and 13 Jbeta using immunoSEQ multiplex PCR. A single record per CDR3 protein comes from TCRdb applying MiXCR to the immunoSEQ multiplex PCR reads. The repertoire holds about 160,000 distinct CDR3 sequences, with approximately 93% as singletons.

The sequence derives from a human donor with multiple sclerosis. The sequenced material came from CD4+ T cells from PBMCs. The genes are TRBV7-9 and TRBJ2-7; D is uncertain. This CDR3 is CASSLKNEQYF. The CDR3 DNA follows: TGTGCCAGCAGCTTAAAAAACGAGCAGTACTTC.